The sequence of this TCR beta chain was determined in a study of blood T cell repertoires in COVID-19. Study-wide background: COVID-19 samples, acute and convalescent, were from the United States, Italy and Spain.

The length of the CDR3 is 15 residues. Germline V gene lookup returns CDR1 SGHTA and CDR2 FQGNSA. V lost 1 base and J lost 4, with 11 bases in between. Assay used: immunoSEQ multiplex PCR; TCRdb lists only in-frame clones, some missing. The table includes just under 150,000 clones, more than 70% detected once. What was sequenced was peripheral blood. The receptor was isolated from a human donor in a cohort sampled during active COVID-19. V is TRBV7-2 and J is TRBJ1-3; TRBD1 is a possible D gene (5 bases). The CDR3 DNA reads TGTGCCAGCAGCTTAGACGGGGGTCCAGGAAACACCATATATTTT. It is translated as CASSLDGGPGNTIYF. Full variable domain (outside the CDR3, taken from reference TRBV7-2 and TRBJ1-3): GAGVSQSPSNKVTEKGKDVELRCDPISGHTALYWYRQSLGQGLEFLIYFQGNSAPDKSGLPSDRFSAERTGGSVSTLTIQRTQQEDSAVYLCASSLDGGPGNTIYFGEGSWLTVV.